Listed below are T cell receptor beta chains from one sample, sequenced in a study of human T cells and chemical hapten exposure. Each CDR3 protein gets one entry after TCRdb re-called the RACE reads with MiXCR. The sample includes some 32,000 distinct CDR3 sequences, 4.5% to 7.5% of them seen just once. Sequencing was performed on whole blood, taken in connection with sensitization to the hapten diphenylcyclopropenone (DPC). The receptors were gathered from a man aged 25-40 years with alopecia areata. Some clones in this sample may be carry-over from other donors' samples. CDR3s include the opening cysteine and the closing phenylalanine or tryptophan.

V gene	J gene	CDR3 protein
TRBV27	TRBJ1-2	CASSLSPGQGAYYGYTF
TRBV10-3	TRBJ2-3	CAVGTSGGTDTQYF
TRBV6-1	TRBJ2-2	CASREEGPGELFF
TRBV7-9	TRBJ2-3	CASSPSMGTDTQYF
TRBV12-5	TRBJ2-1	CASGSGLAGGPGNEQFF
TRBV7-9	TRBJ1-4	CASSLDSQFPEKLFF
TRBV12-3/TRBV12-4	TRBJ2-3	CASSLLSGSRDTQYF
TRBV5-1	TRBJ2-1	CASSLGDRLYNEQFF
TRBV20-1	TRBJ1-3	CSASGVGNTIYF
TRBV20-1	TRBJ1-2	CSAIEGVGLGYGYTF
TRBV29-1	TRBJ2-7	CSVGQGDYEQYF
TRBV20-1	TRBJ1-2	CSARVPGTNYGYTF
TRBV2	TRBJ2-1	CASKGTSDEQFF
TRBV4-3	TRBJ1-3	CASSPRDSRNTIYF
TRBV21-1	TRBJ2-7	CASSKVPGSYEQYF
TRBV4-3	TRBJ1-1	CASSQEGGAKRLNTEAFF
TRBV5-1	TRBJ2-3	CASSLDRDDTQYF
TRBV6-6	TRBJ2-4	CASSFGAKNIQYF
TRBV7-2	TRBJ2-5	CASSLAPREETQYF
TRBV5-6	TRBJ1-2	CASSLYRDRGRFGNGYTF
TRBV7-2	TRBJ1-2	CATLDRGYGYTF
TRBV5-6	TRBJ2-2	CASSLISLVNTGELFF
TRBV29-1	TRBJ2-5	CSVGQGPQETQYF
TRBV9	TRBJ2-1	CASSVSGVNYNEQFF
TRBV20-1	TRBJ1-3	CSASTGSSGNTIYF
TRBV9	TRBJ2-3	CASSVESTDTQYF
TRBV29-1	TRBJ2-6	CSVSDRGSRSGANVLTF
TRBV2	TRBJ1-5	CASRPLGRSQPQHF
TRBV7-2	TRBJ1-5	CASSSGNQPQHF